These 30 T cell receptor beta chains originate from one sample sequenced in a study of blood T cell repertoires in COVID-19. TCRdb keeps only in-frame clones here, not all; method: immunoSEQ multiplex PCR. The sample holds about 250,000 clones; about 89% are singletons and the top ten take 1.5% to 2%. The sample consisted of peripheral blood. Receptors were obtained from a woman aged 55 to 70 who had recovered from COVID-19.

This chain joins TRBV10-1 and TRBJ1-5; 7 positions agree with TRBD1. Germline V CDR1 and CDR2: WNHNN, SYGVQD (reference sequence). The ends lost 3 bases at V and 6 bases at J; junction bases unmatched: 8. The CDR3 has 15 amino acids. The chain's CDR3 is CASSEYRGLGQPQHF. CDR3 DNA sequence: TGCGCCAGCAGTGAATACAGGGGCCTAGGTCAGCCCCAGCATTTT.

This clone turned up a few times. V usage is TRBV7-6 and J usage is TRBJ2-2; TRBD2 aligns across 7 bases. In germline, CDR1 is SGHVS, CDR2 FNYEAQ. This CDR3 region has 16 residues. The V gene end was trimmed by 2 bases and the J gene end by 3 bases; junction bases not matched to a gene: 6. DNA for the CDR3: TGTGCCAGCAGCTTACCGGGGGAGGGATACACCGGGGAGCTGTTTTTT. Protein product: CASSLPGEGYTGELFF.

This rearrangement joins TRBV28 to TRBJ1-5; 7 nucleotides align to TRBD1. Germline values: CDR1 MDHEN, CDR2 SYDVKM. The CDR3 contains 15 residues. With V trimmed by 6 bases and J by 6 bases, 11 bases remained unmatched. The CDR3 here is CASSYRDRAIQPQHF. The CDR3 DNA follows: TGTGCCAGCAGCTACCGGGACAGAGCTATTCAGCCCCAGCATTTT.

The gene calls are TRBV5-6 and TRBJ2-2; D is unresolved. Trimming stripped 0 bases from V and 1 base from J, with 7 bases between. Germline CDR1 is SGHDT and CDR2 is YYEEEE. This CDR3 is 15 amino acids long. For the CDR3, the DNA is TGTGCCAGCAGCTTGGGGCCGCTGAACACCGGGGAGCTGTTTTTT. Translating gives CASSLGPLNTGELFF.

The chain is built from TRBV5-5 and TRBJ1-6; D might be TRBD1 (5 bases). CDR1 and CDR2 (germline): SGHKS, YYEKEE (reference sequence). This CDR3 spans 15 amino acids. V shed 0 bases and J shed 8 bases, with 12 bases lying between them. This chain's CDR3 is CASSLVAGSDSPLHF. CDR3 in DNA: TGTGCCAGCAGCTTGGTGGCAGGGTCAGATTCACCCCTCCACTTT.

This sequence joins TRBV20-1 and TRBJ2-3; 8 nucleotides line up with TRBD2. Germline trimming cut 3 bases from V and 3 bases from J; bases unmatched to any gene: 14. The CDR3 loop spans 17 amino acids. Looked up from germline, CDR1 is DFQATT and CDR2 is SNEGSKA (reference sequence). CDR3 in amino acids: CSASSPWTGGFTDTQYF. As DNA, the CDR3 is TGCAGTGCTAGTTCCCCCTGGACGGGAGGGTTTACAGATACGCAGTATTTT.

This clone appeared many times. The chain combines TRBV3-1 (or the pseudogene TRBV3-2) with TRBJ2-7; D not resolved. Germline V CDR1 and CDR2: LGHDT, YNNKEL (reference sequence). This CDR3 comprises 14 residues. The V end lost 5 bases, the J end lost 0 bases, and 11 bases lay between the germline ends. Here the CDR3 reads CASSGPQDSYEQYF. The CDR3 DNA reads TGTGCCAGCAGCGGCCCCCAGGACTCCTACGAGCAGTACTTC.

CDR3 sequence: CASNTGGSGNTIYF. As DNA, the CDR3 is TGTGCCAGCAACACAGGGGGCAGTGGAAACACCATATATTTT. The rearrangement joins TRBV28 to TRBJ1-3; the match to TRBD1 covers 9 bases. The germline gives CDR1 MDHEN, CDR2 SYDVKM. The CDR3 is made up of 14 amino acids. The V segment lost 7 bases and the J segment 3 bases; nucleotides outside the gene matches: 4.

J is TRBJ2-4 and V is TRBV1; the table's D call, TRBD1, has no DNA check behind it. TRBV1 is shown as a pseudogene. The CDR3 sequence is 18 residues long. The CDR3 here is CTSSPRGGGPLAKNIQYF. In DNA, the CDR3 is TGCACCAGCAGCCCTAGAGGGGGCGGGCCTTTAGCCAAAAACATTCAGTACTTC.

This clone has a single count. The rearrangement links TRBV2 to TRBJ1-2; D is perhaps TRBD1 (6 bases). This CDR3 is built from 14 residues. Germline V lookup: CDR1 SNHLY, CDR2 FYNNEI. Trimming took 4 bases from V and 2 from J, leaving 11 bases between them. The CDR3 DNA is TGTGCCAGCAGTGGACCGGGACACAACTATGGCTACACCTTC. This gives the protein CASSGPGHNYGYTF.

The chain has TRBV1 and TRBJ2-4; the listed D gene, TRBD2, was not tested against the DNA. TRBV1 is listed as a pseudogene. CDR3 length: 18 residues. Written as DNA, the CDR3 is TGCACCAGCAGCCAAGTATTGGCGGGGGGGCGCGCCAAAAACATTCAGTACTTC. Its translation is CTSSQVLAGGRAKNIQYF.

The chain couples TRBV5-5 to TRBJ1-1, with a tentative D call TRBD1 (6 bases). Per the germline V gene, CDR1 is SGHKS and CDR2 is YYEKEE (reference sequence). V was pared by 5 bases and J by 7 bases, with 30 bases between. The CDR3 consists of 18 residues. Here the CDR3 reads CASSPGGPGAEWISEAFF. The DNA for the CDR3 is TGTGCCAGCAGTCCGGGGGGGCCAGGGGCTGAGTGGATTAGTGAAGCTTTCTTT.

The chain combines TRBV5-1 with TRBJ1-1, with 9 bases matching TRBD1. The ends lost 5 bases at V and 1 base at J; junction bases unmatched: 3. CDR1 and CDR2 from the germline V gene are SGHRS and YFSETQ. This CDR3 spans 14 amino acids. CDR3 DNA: TGCGCCAGCAGTCGGACAGGGGCGAACACTGAAGCTTTCTTT. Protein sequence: CASSRTGANTEAFF.

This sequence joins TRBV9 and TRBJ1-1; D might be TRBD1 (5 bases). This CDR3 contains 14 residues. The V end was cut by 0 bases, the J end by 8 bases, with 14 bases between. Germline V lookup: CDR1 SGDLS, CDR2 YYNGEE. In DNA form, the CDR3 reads TGTGCCAGCAGCGTAGGGGTCGGGGGGTTCGAAGCTTTCTTT. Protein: CASSVGVGGFEAFF.

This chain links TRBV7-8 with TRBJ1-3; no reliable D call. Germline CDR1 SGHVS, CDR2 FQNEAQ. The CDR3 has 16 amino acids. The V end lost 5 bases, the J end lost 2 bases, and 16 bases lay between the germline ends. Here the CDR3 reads CASSIVTGVTGNTIYF. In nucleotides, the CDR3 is TGTGCCAGCAGCATAGTTACGGGAGTAACTGGAAACACCATATATTTT. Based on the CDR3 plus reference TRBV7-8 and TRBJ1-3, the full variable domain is GAGVSQSPRYKVAKRGQDVALRCDPISGHVSLFWYQQALGQGPEFLTYFQNEAQLDKSGLPSDRFFAERPEGSVSTLKIQRTQQEDSAVYLCASSIVTGVTGNTIYFGEGSWLTVV.

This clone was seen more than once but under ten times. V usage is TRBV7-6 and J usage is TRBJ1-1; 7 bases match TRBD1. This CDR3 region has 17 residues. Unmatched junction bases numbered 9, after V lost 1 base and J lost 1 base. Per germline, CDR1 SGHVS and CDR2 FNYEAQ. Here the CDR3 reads CASSLGTGGVGNTEAFF. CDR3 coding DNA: TGTGCCAGCAGCTTAGGGACAGGAGGGGTTGGGAACACTGAAGCTTTCTTT.

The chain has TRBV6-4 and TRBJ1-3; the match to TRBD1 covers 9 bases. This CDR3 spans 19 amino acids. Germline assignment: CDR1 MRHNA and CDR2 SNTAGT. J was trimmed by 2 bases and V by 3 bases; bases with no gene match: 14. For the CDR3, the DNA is TGTGCCAGCAGTGAATCGGACAGGGGAATCAGTCGTCCTGGAAACACCATATATTTT. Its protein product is CASSESDRGISRPGNTIYF.

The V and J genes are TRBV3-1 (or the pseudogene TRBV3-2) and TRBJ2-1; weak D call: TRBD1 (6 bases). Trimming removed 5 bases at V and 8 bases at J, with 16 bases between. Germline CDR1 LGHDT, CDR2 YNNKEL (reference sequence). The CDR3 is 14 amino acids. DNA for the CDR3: TGTGCCAGCAGCAGACAGGCGGCGACCGATGAGCAGTTCTTC. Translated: CASSRQAATDEQFF.

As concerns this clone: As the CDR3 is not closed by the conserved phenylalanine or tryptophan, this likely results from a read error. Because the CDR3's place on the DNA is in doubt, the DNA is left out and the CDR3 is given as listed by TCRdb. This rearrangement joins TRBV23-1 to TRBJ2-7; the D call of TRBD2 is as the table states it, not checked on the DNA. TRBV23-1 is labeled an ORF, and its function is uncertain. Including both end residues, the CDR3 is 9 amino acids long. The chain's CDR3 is CASTHLHSA.

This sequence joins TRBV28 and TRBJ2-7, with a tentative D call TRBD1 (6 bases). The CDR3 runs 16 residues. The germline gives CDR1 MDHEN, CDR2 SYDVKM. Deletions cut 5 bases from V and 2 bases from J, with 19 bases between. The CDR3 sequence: CASSRALQGAAYEQYF. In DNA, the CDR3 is TGTGCCAGCAGTAGAGCGTTACAGGGTGCTGCCTACGAGCAGTACTTC.

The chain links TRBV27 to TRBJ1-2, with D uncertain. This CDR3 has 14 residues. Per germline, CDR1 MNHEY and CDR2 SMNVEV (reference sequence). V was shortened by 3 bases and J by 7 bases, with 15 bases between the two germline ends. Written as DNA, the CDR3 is TGTGCCAGCAGTTTGCGGCAGTCTAGTCGTGGCTACACCTTC. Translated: CASSLRQSSRGYTF.

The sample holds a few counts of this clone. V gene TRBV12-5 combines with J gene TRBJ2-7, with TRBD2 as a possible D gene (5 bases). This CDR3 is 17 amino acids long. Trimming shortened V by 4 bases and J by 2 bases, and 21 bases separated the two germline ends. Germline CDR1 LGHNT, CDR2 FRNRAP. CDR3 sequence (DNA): TGTGCTAGTGGTTCCCCGGGATTAGGGCAGGAGCCCTACGAGCAGTACTTC. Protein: CASGSPGLGQEPYEQYF.

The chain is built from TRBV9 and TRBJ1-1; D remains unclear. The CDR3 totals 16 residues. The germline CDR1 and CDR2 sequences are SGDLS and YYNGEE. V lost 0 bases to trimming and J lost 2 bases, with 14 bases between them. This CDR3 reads CASSVDVVGLNTEAFF. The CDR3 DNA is TGTGCCAGCAGCGTAGATGTTGTCGGACTAAACACTGAAGCTTTCTTT.

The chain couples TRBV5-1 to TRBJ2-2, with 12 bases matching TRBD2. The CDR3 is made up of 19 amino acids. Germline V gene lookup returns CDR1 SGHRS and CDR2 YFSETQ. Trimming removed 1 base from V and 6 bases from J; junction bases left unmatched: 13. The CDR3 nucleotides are TGCGCCAGCAGCTTGAGATTGGCTAGCGGGGGGGCGGCCCCCGGGGAGCTGTTTTTT. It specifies CASSLRLASGGAAPGELFF.

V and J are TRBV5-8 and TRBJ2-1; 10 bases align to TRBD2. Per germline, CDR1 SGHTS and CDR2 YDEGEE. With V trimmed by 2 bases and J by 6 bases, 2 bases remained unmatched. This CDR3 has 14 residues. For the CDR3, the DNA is TGTGCCAGCAGCTTAGCGGGGGGGTCCAATGAGCAGTTCTTC. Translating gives CASSLAGGSNEQFF. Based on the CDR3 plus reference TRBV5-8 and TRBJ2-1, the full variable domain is EAGVTQSPTHLIKTRGQQATLRCSPISGHTSVYWYQQALGLGLQFLLWYDEGEERNRGNFPPRFSGRQFPNYSSELNVNALELEDSALYLCASSLAGGSNEQFFGPGTRLTVL.

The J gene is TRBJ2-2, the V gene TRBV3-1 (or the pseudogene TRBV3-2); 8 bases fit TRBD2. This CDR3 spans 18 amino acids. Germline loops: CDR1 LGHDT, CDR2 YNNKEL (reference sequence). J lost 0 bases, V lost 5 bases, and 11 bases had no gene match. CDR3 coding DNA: TGTGCCAGCAGCTCCGGGCCTGGCGGGGGGCCGAACACCGGGGAGCTGTTTTTT. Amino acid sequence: CASSSGPGGGPNTGELFF.

The DNA of the CDR3 is TGTGCCAGCAGCTTAGGGCGCGGGACTTCACCCCTCCACTTT. It encodes CASSLGRGTSPLHF. The chain is built from TRBV7-2 and TRBJ1-6; D possibly corresponds to TRBD1 (5 bases). The CDR3 consists of 14 residues. V was trimmed by 1 base and J by 9 bases, leaving 10 bases between them. Germline values: CDR1 SGHTA, CDR2 FQGNSA.

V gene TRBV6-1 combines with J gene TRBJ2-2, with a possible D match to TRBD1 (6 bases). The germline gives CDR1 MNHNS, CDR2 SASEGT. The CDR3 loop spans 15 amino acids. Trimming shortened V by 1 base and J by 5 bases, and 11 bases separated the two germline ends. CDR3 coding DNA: TGTGCCAGCAGTGAAGTGGGGGCCCTGACCGGGGAGCTGTTTTTT. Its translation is CASSEVGALTGELFF.

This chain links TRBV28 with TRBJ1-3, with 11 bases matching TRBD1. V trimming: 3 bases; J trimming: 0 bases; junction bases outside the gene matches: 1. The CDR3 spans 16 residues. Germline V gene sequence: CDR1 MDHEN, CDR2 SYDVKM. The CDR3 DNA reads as TGTGCCAGCAGTTTGGACAGGGGGCCCTCTGGAAACACCATATATTTT. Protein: CASSLDRGPSGNTIYF.

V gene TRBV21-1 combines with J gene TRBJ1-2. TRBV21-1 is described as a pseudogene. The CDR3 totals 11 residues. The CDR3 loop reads CASSTQRPNIF. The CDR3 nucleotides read TGTGCCAGCAGCACGCAGCGGCCTAATATCTTC.